This T cell receptor (beta chain) was captured in a study of blood T cell repertoires in COVID-19. Sequencing used immunoSEQ multiplex PCR; TCRdb keeps in-frame clones, though not all of them. Altogether about 230,000 clones are present, around four fifths being singletons, with the ten largest covering under 3%. Per germline, CDR1 SGHNT and CDR2 YENEEA. Trimming removed 5 bases from V and 10 bases from J; junction bases left unmatched: 11. The CDR3 extends over 14 amino acids. This receptor was identified in a woman aged 70-85 years with active or convalescent COVID-19. Sequenced input: peripheral blood. The J gene is TRBJ1-1, the V gene TRBV11-3, with 9 nucleotides matching TRBD1. As DNA, the CDR3 is TGTGCCAGCAGCACCACCCACGGGACAGGGAGAGCTTTCTTT. This sequence encodes CASSTTHGTGRAFF.